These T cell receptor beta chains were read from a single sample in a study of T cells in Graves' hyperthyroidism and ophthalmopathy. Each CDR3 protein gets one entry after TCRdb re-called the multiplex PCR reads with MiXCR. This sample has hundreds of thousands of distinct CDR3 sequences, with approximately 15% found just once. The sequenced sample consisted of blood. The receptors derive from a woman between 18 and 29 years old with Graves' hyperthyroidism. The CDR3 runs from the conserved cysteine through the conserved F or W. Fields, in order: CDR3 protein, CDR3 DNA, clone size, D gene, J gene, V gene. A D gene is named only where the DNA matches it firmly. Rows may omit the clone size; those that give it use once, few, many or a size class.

CDR3: CASSQVSNEQFF
DNA: TGTGCCAGCAGCCAAGTATCCAATGAGCAGTTCTTC
size: many
D: .
J: TRBJ2-1
V: TRBV3-1

CDR3: CASSRMGVGSSYNEQFF
DNA: TGCGCCAGCAGCCGCATGGGAGTCGGGAGCTCCTACAATGAGCAGTTCTTC
size: many
D: .
J: TRBJ2-1
V: TRBV5-1

CDR3: CASSYSGTSPTQYF
DNA: TGTGCCAGCAGTTACTCGGGGACTAGTCCGACCCAGTACTTC
size: few
D: TRBD2
J: TRBJ2-5
V: TRBV6-7

CDR3: CASSQNNEQFF
DNA: TGCGCCAGCAGCCAGAACAATGAGCAGTTCTTC
size: many
D: .
J: TRBJ2-1
V: TRBV4-1

CDR3: CASSYLENTGELFF
DNA: TGTGCCAGCAGTTACTTGGAAAACACCGGGGAGCTGTTTTTT
size: .
D: .
J: TRBJ2-2
V: TRBV6-5

CDR3: CASSRLADYNEQFF
DNA: TGTGCCAGTAGTAGGCTAGCGGACTACAATGAGCAGTTCTTC
size: few
D: TRBD2
J: TRBJ2-1
V: TRBV19

CDR3: CASSLVGQSYGYTF
DNA: TGTGCCAGCAGCTTGGTAGGACAGTCCTATGGCTACACCTTC
size: few
D: .
J: TRBJ1-2
V: TRBV5-5

CDR3: CASSQGKGKETQYF
DNA: TGTGCCAGCAGCCAAGGAAAAGGGAAAGAGACCCAGTACTTC
size: many
D: .
J: TRBJ2-5
V: TRBV3-1

CDR3: CASSPQVGQGNTEAFF
DNA: TGTGCCAGCAGCCCTCAGGTCGGGCAGGGGAACACTGAAGCTTTCTTT
size: .
D: .
J: TRBJ1-1
V: TRBV7-9

CDR3: CASTEYGGWDEQYF
DNA: TGCGCCAGCACCGAGTACGGGGGCTGGGACGAGCAGTACTTC
size: many
D: .
J: TRBJ2-7
V: TRBV5-1

CDR3: CASSYKVGGGGLFSYEQYF
DNA: TGTGCCAGCAGTTACAAAGTTGGTGGGGGAGGACTTTTTTCCTACGAGCAGTACTTC
size: .
D: .
J: TRBJ2-7
V: TRBV6-2/TRBV6-3

CDR3: CAISGTGSDEQFF
DNA: TGTGCCATCAGCGGGACAGGGAGCGATGAGCAGTTCTTC
size: many
D: TRBD1
J: TRBJ2-1
V: TRBV10-3

CDR3: CASSQADRTYEQYF
DNA: TGTGCCAGCAGCCAAGCCGACAGAACCTACGAGCAGTACTTC
size: many
D: .
J: TRBJ2-7
V: TRBV3-1

CDR3: CASSPVLGGDLSYEQYF
DNA: TGTGCCAGCAGCCCCGTCCTGGGTGGGGACCTTTCCTACGAGCAGTACTTC
size: many
D: .
J: TRBJ2-7
V: TRBV7-9

CDR3: CASSLRQGPETQYF
DNA: TGTGCCAGCAGCCTACGACAGGGGCCGGAGACCCAGTACTTC
size: .
D: TRBD1
J: TRBJ2-5
V: TRBV7-9

CDR3: CSVDRRNTEAFF
DNA: TGCAGCGTTGATAGGAGGAACACTGAAGCTTTCTTT
size: many
D: .
J: TRBJ1-1
V: TRBV29-1

CDR3: CASTPSGTGSEPQHF
DNA: TGTGCCAGCACCCCGTCCGGGACAGGGTCTGAGCCCCAGCATTTT
size: .
D: TRBD1
J: TRBJ1-5
V: TRBV9

CDR3: CSVDSGSAGETQYF
DNA: TGCAGCGTAGATAGCGGGAGTGCGGGTGAGACCCAGTACTTC
size: few
D: TRBD2
J: TRBJ2-5
V: TRBV29-1

CDR3: CASSLGTSGSDEQYF
DNA: TGTGCCAGCAGCTTAGGGACTAGCGGGAGTGACGAGCAGTACTTC
size: many
D: TRBD2
J: TRBJ2-7
V: TRBV7-3

CDR3: CSATARPEYYEQYF
DNA: TGCAGTGCAACCGCGAGGCCTGAGTACTACGAGCAGTACTTC
size: many
D: .
J: TRBJ2-7
V: TRBV20-1

CDR3: CASSWDRDGYTF
DNA: TGTGCCAGCAGCTGGGACAGGGACGGCTACACCTTC
size: many
D: TRBD1
J: TRBJ1-2
V: TRBV11-2

CDR3: CASSLAVGGDQETQYF
DNA: TGTGCCAGCAGCTTAGCAGTAGGGGGGGACCAAGAGACCCAGTACTTC
size: many
D: .
J: TRBJ2-5
V: TRBV7-6

CDR3: CASSPPARVGNTIYF
DNA: TGTGCCAGCTCACCCCCCGCCAGGGTCGGAAACACCATATATTTT
size: many
D: .
J: TRBJ1-3
V: TRBV18

CDR3: CAWSDRDYYEQYF
DNA: TGTGCCTGGAGTGACAGGGACTACTACGAGCAGTACTTC
size: .
D: .
J: TRBJ2-7
V: TRBV30

CDR3: CASGSLGGVEQFF
DNA: TGTGCTAGTGGCTCCCTGGGGGGAGTTGAGCAGTTCTTC
size: few
D: .
J: TRBJ2-1
V: TRBV12-5